This T cell receptor (beta chain) was profiled in a study of CD8+ T cells in alopecia areata. Study results and limitations: Normal scalp showed lower clonality than lesional scalp, especially alopecia totalis/universalis.

Germline CDR1 reads SNHLY; CDR2 reads FYNNEI. With V trimmed by 5 bases and J by 4 bases, 3 bases remained unmatched. This CDR3 comprises 14 residues. It was cDNA, reverse transcribed from extracted RNA, that served as the sequencing template. Generated by immunoSEQ multiplex PCR, the TCRdb table keeps only in-frame clones and is missing some. The sample lists about 99,000 clones, around 50% seen once, with around 10% in the top ten. On this clone itself: Its specificity is not known.

Sequencing was carried out using CD4+ T cells sorted from blood. The origin of this receptor is a human donor in good health. The V gene is TRBV2, the J gene TRBJ2-5; 11 bases agree with TRBD2. The CDR3 sequence is CASSWLAGGETQYF. As DNA, the CDR3 is TGTGCCAGCAGTTGGCTAGCGGGGGGAGAGACCCAGTACTTC.